This TCR beta chain is drawn from a study of blood T cell repertoires in COVID-19. Study-wide context: T cells, B-cell-depleted T cells, or PBMCs provided the cDNA or gDNA that served as material.

The CDR3 is 12 residues long. V lost 5 bases and J 5 bases, leaving 6 bases between the germline ends. Germline CDR1 reads SGHTA; CDR2 reads FQGTGA. This clone was recorded a few times. Authors' analysis steps: From reference gene primer amplification, estimates of nucleated cell counts were derived. The assay was immunoSEQ multiplex PCR, and TCRdb's table has in-frame clones only and misses some. V and J calls and clone size are as listed in that table; D and trimming were resolved from the DNA. There are some 460,000 clones in the sample; roughly 89% occur only once, and approximately 4.5% lies in the top ten.

This sequence originates from a woman aged 25-40 years with acute or convalescent COVID-19. The sample taken for sequencing was peripheral blood. This chain links TRBV7-3 with TRBJ2-2; the D gene is possibly TRBD1 (6 bases). The CDR3 coding sequence is TGTGCCAGCAGCCAGGGGACCGGGGAGCTGTTTTTT. Protein: CASSQGTGELFF.